This TCR beta chain was identified in a study of blood T cell repertoires in COVID-19. Study-wide background: The samples span acute and convalescent COVID-19 from the United States, Italy and Spain. PBMCs, B-cell-depleted T cells, or T cells provided the cDNA or gDNA that made up the material.

Original processing notes: It was from reference gene primer amplification that nucleated cell counts were estimated. The assay was immunoSEQ multiplex PCR, and TCRdb's table has in-frame clones only and misses some. That table furnishes V, J and clone size, whereas the DNA furnished D and trimming. The data show 470,000 or so clones, approximately 83% seen once. Trimming shortened V by 0 bases and J by 0 bases, and 6 bases separated the two germline ends. Germline V CDR1 and CDR2: SGHRS, YFSETQ. The CDR3 has 14 residues. Material for sequencing was peripheral blood. The chain joins TRBV5-1 to TRBJ1-2, with D unresolved. The source is a human donor in a cohort sampled during active COVID-19. Written as DNA, the CDR3 is TGCGCCAGCAGCTTGGACAGTTCTAACTATGGCTACACCTTC. Translated: CASSLDSSNYGYTF.